This T cell receptor (beta chain) was identified during a study of blood T cell repertoires in COVID-19. The length of the CDR3 is 16 residues. The germline CDR1 and CDR2 sequences are SGHNT and YYREEE (reference sequence). Losses at the gene ends were 2 bases for V and 0 bases for J; bases not matched to a gene: 7. Measured with immunoSEQ multiplex PCR; TCRdb has only the in-frame clones, and not every one. The data contain about 350,000 clones, approximately 89% of them singletons. Sequenced sample: peripheral blood. This chain uses TRBV5-4 with TRBJ1-2; 7 bases map to TRBD1. This clonotype originated in an older woman with COVID-19, enrolled during active disease. CDR3 amino acids: CASSLWTGPANYGYTF. CDR3 DNA: TGTGCCAGCAGCTTATGGACAGGCCCAGCTAACTATGGCTACACCTTC.